This TCR beta chain came from a study of cytomegalovirus exposure and HLA in healthy donors. The donors, nominally healthy at sampling, likely had unrecorded immune exposures. Study findings and constraints: A later analysis showed that HLA-associated TCR beta chains had undergone more clonal expansion than equally common others. As was reported, the HLA-A and HLA-B alleles of most subjects were accurately predicted from TCR beta sequences.

PCR used 60 Vbeta primers and 13 Jbeta primers. Clones were read by immunoSEQ multiplex PCR, and TCRdb kept only the in-frame ones, dropping some. The table has about 83,000 clones, just under 75% seen once; the top ten hold around 4.2%. V shed 5 bases and J shed 4 bases, with 20 bases lying between them. CDR1 is SGHTA and CDR2 is FQGNSA in the germline V gene. This CDR3 has 16 amino acids. Turning to this clone: Its target is unknown.

V is TRBV7-2 and J is TRBJ1-2, with D unresolved. This sequence was found in a man between 60 and 75 years old in good health and CMV-seronegative. The sample comprised PBMCs. CDR3 in DNA: TGTGCCAGCAGCAAGCGTCCCGACGGCAGTTCCTATGGCTACACCTTC. This codes for CASSKRPDGSSYGYTF.